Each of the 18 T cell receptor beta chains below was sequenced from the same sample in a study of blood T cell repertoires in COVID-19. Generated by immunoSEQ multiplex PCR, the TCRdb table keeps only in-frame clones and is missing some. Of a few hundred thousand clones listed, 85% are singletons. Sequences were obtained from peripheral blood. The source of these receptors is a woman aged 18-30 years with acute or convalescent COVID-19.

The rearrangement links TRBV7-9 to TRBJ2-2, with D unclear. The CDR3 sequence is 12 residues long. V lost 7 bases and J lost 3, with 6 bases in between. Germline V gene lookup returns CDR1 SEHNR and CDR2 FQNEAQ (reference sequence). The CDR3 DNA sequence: TGTGCCAGCAACATTGACACCGGGGAGCTGTTTTTT. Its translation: CASNIDTGELFF.

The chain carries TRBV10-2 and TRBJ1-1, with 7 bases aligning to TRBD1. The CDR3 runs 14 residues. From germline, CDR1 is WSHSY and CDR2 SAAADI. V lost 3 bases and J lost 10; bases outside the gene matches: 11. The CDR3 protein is CASSDLDRVSRAFF. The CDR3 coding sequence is TGCGCCAGCAGTGATCTTGACAGGGTGAGTCGAGCTTTCTTT.

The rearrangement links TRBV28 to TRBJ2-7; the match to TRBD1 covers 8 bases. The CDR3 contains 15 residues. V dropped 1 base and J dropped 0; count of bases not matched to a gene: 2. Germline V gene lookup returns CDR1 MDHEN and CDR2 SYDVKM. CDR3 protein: CASSLYQGASYEQYF. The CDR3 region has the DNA TGTGCCAGCAGTTTATACCAGGGGGCCTCCTACGAGCAGTACTTC. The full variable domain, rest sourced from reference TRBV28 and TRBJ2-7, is DVKVTQSSRYLVKRTGEKVFLECVQDMDHENMFWYRQDPGLGLRLIYFSYDVKMKEKGDIPEGYSVSREKKERFSLILESASTNQTSMYLCASSLYQGASYEQYFGPGTRLTVT.

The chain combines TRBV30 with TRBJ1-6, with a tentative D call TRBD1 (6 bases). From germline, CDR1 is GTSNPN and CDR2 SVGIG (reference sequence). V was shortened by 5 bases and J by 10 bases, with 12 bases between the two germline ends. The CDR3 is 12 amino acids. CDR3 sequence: CAWQGSGSPLHF. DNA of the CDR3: TGTGCCTGGCAGGGGAGCGGCTCACCCCTCCACTTT.

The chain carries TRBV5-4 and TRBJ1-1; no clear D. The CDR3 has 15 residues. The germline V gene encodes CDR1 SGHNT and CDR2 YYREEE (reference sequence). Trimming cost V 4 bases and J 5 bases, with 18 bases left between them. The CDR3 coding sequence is TGTGCCAGCAGCATTGACGGGGTATTGGGAACTGAAGCTTTCTTT. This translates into CASSIDGVLGTEAFF.

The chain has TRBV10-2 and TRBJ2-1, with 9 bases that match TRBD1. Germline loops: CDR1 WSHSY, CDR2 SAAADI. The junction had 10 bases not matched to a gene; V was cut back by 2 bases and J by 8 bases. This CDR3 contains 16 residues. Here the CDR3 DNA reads TGCGCCAGCAGTGAGCTGCGGGACAGGGTATCCCATGAGCAGTTCTTC. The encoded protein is CASSELRDRVSHEQFF.

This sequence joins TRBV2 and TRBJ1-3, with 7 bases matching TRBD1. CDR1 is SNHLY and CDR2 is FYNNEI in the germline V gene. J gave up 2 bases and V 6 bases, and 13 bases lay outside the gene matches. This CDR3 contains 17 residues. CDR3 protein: CASRTKPTGLTGNTIYF. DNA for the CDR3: TGTGCCAGCAGGACCAAGCCGACAGGGCTTACTGGAAACACCATATATTTT.

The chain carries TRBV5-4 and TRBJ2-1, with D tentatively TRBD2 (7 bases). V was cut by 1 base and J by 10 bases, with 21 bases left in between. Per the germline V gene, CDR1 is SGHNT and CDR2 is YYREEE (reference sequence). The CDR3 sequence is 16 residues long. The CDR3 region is CASSLWGGDSGFEQFF. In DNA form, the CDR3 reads TGTGCCAGCAGCTTGTGGGGGGGCGATTCAGGATTCGAGCAGTTCTTC.

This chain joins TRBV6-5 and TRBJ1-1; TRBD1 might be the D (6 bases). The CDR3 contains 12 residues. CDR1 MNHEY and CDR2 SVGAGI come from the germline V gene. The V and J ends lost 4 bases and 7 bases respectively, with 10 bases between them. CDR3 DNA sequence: TGTGCCAGCAGTTCGGGGGGGCGTGAAGCTTTCTTT. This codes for CASSSGGREAFF.

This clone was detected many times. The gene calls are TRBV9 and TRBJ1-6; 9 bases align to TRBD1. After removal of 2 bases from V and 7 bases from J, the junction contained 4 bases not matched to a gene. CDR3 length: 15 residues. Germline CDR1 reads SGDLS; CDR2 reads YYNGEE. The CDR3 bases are TGTGCCAGCAGCGTTGGGGACAGGGTGAATTCACCCCTCCACTTT. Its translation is CASSVGDRVNSPLHF.

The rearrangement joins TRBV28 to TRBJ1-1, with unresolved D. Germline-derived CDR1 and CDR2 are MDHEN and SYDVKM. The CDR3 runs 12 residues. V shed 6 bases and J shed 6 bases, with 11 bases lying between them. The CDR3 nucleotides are TGTGCCAGCAGCTACTCCATGCCTGAAGCTTTCTTT. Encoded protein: CASSYSMPEAFF.

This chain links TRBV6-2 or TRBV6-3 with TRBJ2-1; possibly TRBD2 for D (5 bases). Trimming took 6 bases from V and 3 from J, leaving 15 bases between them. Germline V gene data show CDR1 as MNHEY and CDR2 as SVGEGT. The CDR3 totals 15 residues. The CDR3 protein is CASSPLERIYNEQFF. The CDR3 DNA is TGTGCCAGCAGCCCCCTGGAGCGGATCTACAATGAGCAGTTCTTC.

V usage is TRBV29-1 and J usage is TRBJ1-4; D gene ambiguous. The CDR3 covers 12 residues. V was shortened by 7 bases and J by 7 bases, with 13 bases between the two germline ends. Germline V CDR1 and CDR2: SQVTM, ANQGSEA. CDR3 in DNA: TGCAGCGCCTTGCGCGGAAGTGAAAAACTGTTTTTT. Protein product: CSALRGSEKLFF.

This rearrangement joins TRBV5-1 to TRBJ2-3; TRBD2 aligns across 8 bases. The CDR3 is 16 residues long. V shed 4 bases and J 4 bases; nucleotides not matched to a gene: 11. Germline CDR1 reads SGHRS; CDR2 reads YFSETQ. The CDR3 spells CASSPGTRSFADTQYF. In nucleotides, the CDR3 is TGCGCCAGCAGCCCTGGGACTAGGTCTTTCGCAGATACGCAGTATTTT.

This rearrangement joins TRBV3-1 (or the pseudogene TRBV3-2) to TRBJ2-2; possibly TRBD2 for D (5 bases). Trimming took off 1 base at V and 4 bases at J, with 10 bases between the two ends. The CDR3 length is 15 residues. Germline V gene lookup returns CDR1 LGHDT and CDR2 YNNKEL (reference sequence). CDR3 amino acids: CASSQGRGATGELFF. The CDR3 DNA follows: TGTGCCAGCAGCCAAGGTCGGGGAGCCACCGGGGAGCTGTTTTTT.

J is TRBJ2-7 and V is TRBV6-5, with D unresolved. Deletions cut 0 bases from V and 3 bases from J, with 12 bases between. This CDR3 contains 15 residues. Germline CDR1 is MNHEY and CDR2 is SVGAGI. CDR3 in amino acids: CASSYSNVRNYEQYF. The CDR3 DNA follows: TGTGCCAGCAGTTACTCGAATGTCAGGAACTACGAGCAGTACTTC.

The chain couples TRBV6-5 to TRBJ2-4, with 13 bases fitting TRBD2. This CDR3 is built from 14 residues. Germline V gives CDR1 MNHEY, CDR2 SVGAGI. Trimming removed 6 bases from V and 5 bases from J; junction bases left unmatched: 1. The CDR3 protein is CASRGLAGENIQYF. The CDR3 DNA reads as TGTGCCAGCAGAGGACTAGCGGGGGAAAACATTCAGTACTTC.

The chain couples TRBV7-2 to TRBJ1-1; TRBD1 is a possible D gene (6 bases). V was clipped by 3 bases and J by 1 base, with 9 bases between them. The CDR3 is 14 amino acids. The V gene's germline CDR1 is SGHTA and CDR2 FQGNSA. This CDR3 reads CASSFSQGNTEAFF. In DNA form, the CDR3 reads TGTGCCAGCAGCTTTTCACAGGGGAACACTGAAGCTTTCTTT.